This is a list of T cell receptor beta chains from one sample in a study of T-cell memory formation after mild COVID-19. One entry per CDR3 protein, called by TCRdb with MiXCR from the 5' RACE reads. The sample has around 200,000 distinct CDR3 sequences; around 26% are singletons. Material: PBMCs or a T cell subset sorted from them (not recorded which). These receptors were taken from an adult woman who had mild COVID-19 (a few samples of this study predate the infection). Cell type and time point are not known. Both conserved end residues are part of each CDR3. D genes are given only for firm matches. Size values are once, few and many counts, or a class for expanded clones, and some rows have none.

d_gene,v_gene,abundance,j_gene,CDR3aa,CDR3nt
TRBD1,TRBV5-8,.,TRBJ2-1,CASSDAPGQGWEQFF,TGTGCCAGCAGCGACGCCCCCGGACAGGGATGGGAGCAGTTCTTC
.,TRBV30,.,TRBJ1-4,CAWVPPARGGEKLFF,TGTGCCTGGGTCCCCCCGGCACGTGGGGGTGAAAAACTGTTTTTT
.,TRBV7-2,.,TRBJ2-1,CASSLGPSSNEQFF,TGTGCCAGCAGCTTAGGCCCTTCTAGCAATGAGCAGTTCTTC
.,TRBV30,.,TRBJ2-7,CAWIVRGASYEQYF,TGTGCCTGGATCGTCAGAGGGGCCTCCTACGAGCAGTACTTC
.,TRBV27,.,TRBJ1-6,CASTAGGAGNSPLHF,TGTGCCAGCACCGCCGGGGGGGCCGGAAATTCACCCCTCCACTTT
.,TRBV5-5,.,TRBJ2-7,CASSKPTSSYEQYF,TGTGCCAGCAGCAAACCTACCAGCTCCTACGAGCAGTACTTC
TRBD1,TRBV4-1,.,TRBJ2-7,CASSQGQGASWEQYF,TGCGCCAGCAGCCAGGGACAGGGGGCTTCGTGGGAGCAGTACTTC
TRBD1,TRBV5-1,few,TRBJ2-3,CASSQPRPGTGGGTDTQYF,TGCGCCAGCAGCCAACCACGTCCCGGGACAGGGGGCGGCACAGATACGCAGTATTTT
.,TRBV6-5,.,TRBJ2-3,CASSPRDSGPDTQYF,TGTGCCAGCAGTCCACGGGACTCTGGGCCAGATACGCAGTATTTT
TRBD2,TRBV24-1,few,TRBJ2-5,CATSDVGPSGLGETQYF,TGTGCCACCAGTGATGTGGGCCCTAGCGGATTAGGGGAGACCCAGTACTTC
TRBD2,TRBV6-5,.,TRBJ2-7,CASSWGGPYEQYF,TGTGCCAGCAGTTGGGGGGGTCCCTACGAGCAGTACTTC
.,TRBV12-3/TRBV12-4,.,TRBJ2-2,CASSLVGLANTGELFF,TGTGCCAGCAGTTTAGTGGGACTTGCGAACACCGGGGAGCTGTTTTTT
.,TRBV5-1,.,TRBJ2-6,CASTSIRSGANVLTF,TGCGCCAGCACTAGTATTAGATCTGGGGCCAACGTCCTGACTTTC
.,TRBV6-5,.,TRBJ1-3,CASSYLRGNSGNTIYF,TGTGCCAGCAGTTACTTAAGGGGGAACTCTGGAAACACCATATATTTT
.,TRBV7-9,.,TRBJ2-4,CASSLQGVLAKNIQYF,TGTGCCAGCAGCTTACAGGGAGTTCTAGCCAAAAACATTCAGTACTTC
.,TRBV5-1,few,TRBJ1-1,CASSLEDGRTEAFF,TGCGCCAGCAGCTTGGAGGATGGGAGGACTGAAGCTTTCTTT
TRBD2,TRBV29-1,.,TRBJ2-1,CSVEGFLHRTSGSRYNEQFF,TGCAGCGTTGAAGGATTCCTGCACCGGACTAGCGGGAGTAGGTACAATGAGCAGTTCTTC
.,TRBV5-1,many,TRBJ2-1,CASSLDNNEQFF,TGCGCCAGCAGCTTGGACAACAATGAGCAGTTCTTC
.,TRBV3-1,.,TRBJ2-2,CASLVMNTGELFF,TGTGCCAGCCTAGTCATGAACACCGGGGAGCTGTTTTTT
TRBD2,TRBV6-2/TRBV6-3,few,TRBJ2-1,CASSPTSGRFYNEQFF,TGTGCCAGCAGTCCCACTAGCGGGAGGTTCTACAATGAGCAGTTCTTC
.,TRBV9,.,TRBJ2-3,CASSVGLLTSTDTQYF,TGTGCCAGCAGCGTAGGCTTGCTTACTAGCACAGATACGCAGTATTTT
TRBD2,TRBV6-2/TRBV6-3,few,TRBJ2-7,CASSPAAGSSYEQYF,TGTGCCAGCAGTCCCGCAGCGGGGAGCTCCTACGAGCAGTACTTC
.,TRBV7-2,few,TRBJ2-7,CASSLGRGPSSYEQYF,TGTGCCAGCAGCTTAGGGCGGGGCCCAAGCTCCTACGAGCAGTACTTC
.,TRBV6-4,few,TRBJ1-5,CASSEGYSNQPQHF,TGTGCCAGCAGTGAAGGGTATAGCAATCAGCCCCAGCATTTT
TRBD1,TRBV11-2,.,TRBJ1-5,CASSLDRSGQPQHF,TGTGCCAGCAGCTTGGACAGGTCTGGGCAGCCCCAGCATTTT
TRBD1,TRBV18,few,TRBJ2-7,CASSPRTGNSYEQYF,TGTGCCAGCTCACCCCGGACAGGGAACTCCTACGAGCAGTACTTC
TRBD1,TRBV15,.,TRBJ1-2,CATSRGGTGGSYGYTF,TGTGCCACCAGCAGAGGTGGGACAGGGGGCTCTTATGGCTACACCTTC
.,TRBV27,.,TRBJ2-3,CASSSGGTADTQYF,TGTGCCAGCAGTTCAGGCGGGACAGCAGATACGCAGTATTTT
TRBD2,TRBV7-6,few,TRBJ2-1,CASSLAVGGSLSAWNEQFF,TGTGCCAGCAGCTTAGCCGTGGGGGGGAGCCTCTCCGCGTGGAATGAGCAGTTCTTC
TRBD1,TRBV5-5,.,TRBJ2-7,CASEPRNRGSAYEQYF,TGTGCCAGCGAGCCGCGCAACAGGGGATCGGCCTACGAGCAGTACTTC
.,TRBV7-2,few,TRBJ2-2,CASSRLGELFF,TGTGCCAGCAGCCGTCTGGGGGAGCTGTTTTTT
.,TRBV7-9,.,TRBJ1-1,CASSLVRSDEAFF,TGTGCCAGCAGCTTAGTCCGGTCAGATGAAGCTTTCTTT
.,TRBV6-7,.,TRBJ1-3,CASSQTGSGNTIYF,TGTGCCAGCAGTCAAACAGGGTCTGGAAACACCATATATTTT
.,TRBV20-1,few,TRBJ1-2,CSAREEGRGDYGHTF,TGCAGTGCTAGAGAGGAGGGGAGAGGGGACTATGGCCACACCTTC
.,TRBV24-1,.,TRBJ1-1,CATSDLSEAFF,TGTGCCACCAGTGATCTAAGTGAAGCTTTCTTT
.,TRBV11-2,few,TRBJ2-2,CASSSRLGTDTGELFF,TGTGCCAGCAGCTCGCGCCTCGGGACCGACACCGGGGAGCTGTTTTTT
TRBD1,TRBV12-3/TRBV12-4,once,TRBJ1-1,CASSLGGQGLRGAFF,TGTGCCAGCAGTTTAGGGGGACAGGGCCTCCGAGGAGCTTTCTTT
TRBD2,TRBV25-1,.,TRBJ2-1,CASSERVSSGSNEQFF,TGTGCCAGCAGTGAACGGGTGTCTAGCGGGAGCAATGAGCAGTTCTTC
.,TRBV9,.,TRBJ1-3,CASSVMEQLSGNTIYF,TGTGCCAGCAGCGTAATGGAGCAGCTCTCTGGAAACACCATATATTTT
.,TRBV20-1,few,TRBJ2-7,CSQPPNEQYF,TGCAGTCAACCCCCTAACGAGCAGTACTTC
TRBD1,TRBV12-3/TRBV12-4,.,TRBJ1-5,CASSAGQGVRQPQHF,TGTGCCAGCAGTGCCGGACAGGGGGTGCGTCAGCCCCAGCATTTT
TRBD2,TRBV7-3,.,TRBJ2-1,CASSLSGTRGEQFF,TGTGCCAGCAGCTTATCCGGGACTAGAGGTGAACAGTTCTTC
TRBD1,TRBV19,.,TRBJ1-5,CASSRDRGKPQHF,TGTGCCAGTAGTCGGGACAGGGGGAAGCCCCAGCATTTT
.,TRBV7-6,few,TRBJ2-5,CASSPRASDVETQYF,TGTGCCAGCAGCCCCCGGGCCTCGGATGTGGAGACCCAGTACTTC
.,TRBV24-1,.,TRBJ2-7,CATSDKYEQYF,TGTGCCACCAGTGACAAGTATGAGCAGTACTTC
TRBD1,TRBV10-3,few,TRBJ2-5,CATATGEETQYF,TGTGCCACCGCGACAGGGGAAGAGACCCAGTACTTC
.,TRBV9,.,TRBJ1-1,CASSVAGTNTEAFF,TGTGCCAGCAGCGTAGCGGGAACGAACACTGAAGCTTTCTTT
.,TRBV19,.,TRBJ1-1,CASSDYGDFDTEAFF,TGTGCCAGTAGCGACTACGGGGACTTCGACACTGAAGCTTTCTTT